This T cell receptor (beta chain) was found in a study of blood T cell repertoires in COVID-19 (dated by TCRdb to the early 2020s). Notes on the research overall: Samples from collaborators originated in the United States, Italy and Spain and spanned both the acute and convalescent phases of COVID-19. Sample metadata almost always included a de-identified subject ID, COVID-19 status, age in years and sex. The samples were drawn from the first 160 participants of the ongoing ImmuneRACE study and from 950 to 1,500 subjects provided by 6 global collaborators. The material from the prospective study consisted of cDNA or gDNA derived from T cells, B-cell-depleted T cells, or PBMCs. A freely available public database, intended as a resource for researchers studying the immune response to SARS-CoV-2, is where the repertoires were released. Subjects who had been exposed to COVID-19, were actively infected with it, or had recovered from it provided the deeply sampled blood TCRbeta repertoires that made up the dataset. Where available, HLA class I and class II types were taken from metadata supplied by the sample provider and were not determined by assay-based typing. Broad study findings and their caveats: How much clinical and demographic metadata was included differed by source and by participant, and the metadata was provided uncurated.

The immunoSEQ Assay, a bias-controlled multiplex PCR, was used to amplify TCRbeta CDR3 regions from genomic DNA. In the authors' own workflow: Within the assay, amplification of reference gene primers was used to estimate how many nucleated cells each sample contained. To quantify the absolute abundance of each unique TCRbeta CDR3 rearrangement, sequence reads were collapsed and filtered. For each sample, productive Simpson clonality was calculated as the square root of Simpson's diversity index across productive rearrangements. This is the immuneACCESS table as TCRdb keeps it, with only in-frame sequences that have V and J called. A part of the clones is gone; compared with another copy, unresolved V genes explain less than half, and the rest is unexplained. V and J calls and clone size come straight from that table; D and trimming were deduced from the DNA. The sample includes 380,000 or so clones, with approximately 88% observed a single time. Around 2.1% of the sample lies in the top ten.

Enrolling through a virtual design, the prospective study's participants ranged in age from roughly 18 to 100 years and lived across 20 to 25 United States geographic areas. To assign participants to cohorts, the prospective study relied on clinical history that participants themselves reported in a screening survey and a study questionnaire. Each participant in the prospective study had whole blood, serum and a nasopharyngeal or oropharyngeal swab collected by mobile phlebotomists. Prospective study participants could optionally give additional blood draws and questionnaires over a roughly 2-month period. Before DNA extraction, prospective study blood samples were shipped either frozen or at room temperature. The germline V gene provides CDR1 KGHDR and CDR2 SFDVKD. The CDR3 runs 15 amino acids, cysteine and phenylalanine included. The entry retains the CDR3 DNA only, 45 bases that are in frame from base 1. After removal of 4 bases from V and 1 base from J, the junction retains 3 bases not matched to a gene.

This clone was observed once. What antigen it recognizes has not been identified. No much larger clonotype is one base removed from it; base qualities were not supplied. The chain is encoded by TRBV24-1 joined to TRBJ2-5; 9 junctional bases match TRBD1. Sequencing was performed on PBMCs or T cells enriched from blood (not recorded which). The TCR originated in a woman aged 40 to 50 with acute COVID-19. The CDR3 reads CATSESGQGQETQYF. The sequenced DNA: TGTGCCACCAGTGAGTCGGGACAGGGCCAAGAGACCCAGTACTTC.